The 9 T cell receptor beta chains given below trace back to one sample, sequenced in a study of T-cell memory formation after mild COVID-19 (dated by TCRdb to about 2021). Libraries were prepared through 5' RACE. Instrument used: Illumina NovaSeq 6000. The public reads were reanalyzed by TCRdb: fastp trimming at Q25, MiXCR alignment, in-frame beta chains only. Identical CDR3 protein sequences are pooled into one entry, listed with their most common genes and DNA. The sample yields some 200,000 distinct CDR3 sequences; more than 8% were counted once. Around 3.4% of the sample lies in the top ten. Sequenced sample: PBMCs or a T cell subset sorted from them (not recorded which). These receptors originate from a young man who had mild COVID-19 (a few samples of this study predate the infection). The sample titles of this study are shuffled in the database, so cell type and time point are left out; the donor was told from shared clones.

V and J are TRBV7-6 and TRBJ1-5, with 8 bases that match TRBD1. Per germline, CDR1 SGHVS and CDR2 FNYEAQ. J gave up 4 bases and V 5 bases, and 10 bases lay outside the gene matches. The CDR3 is 16 residues long. The CDR3 here is CASSPAGTGKNQPQHF. CDR3 DNA: TGTGCCAGCAGCCCTGCGGGGACAGGAAAGAATCAGCCCCAGCATTTT.

The genes are TRBV11-3 and TRBJ2-7; 9 bases are a match to TRBD1. The CDR3 contains 13 residues. J lost 7 bases, V lost 5 bases, and 6 bases had no gene match. Germline loops: CDR1 SGHNT, CDR2 YENEEA. The CDR3 region is CASSPQGAREQYF. CDR3 bases: TGTGCCAGCAGCCCACAGGGGGCGAGGGAGCAGTACTTC.

The V gene is TRBV5-6, the J gene TRBJ1-2, with 11 bases fitting TRBD1. In germline, CDR1 is SGHDT, CDR2 YYEEEE. The trim removed 5 bases at V and 5 bases at J, leaving 8 bases unmatched. The CDR3 contains 15 residues. The CDR3 DNA reads TGTGCCAGCAGGACCGGGACAGGGGGTTCGTATGGCTACACCTTC. It is translated as CASRTGTGGSYGYTF.

The V and J genes are TRBV7-2 and TRBJ1-6; 7 bases are shared with TRBD1. The ends lost 5 bases at V and 8 bases at J; junction bases unmatched: 6. Germline CDR1 and CDR2: SGHTA and FQGNSA. The CDR3 consists of 14 residues. CDR3 nucleotide sequence: TGTGCCAGCAGCCCAGGGGGTGCTTATTCACCCCTCCACTTT. Protein: CASSPGGAYSPLHF.

This clonotype was seen a handful of times. One end of the junction does not line up with germline, which may come from a read error. This rearrangement joins TRBV12-3 or TRBV12-4 to TRBJ2-5; D is possibly TRBD1 or TRBD2 (6 bases each). The CDR3 spans 16 residues. The CDR3 sequence: CASSFQRGADQDTQYF. For the CDR3, the DNA is TGTGCCAGCAGTTTTCAGAGGGGGGCAGACCAAGATACCCAGTACTTC.

In its sample, this clonotype was seen a few times. V usage is TRBV11-2 and J usage is TRBJ2-1; D gene unclear. The CDR3 contains 12 residues. Looked up from germline, CDR1 is SGHAT and CDR2 is FQNNGV. V lost 5 bases and J 4 bases, leaving 6 bases between the germline ends. DNA of the CDR3: TGTGCCAGCAGCAAAGAATACAATGAGCAGTTCTTC. The encoded protein is CASSKEYNEQFF.

There are many counts of this clonotype. This chain uses TRBV25-1 with TRBJ2-5; the D gene is possibly TRBD1 (6 bases). The germline CDR1 and CDR2 sequences are MGHDK and SYGVNS. The CDR3 contains 13 residues. The V end lost 4 bases, the J end lost 3 bases, and 9 bases lay between the germline ends. CDR3 protein: CASSARTEETQYF. The CDR3 region has the DNA TGTGCCAGCAGTGCTCGGACAGAAGAGACCCAGTACTTC.

This clonotype appeared many times. The chain has TRBV5-8 and TRBJ1-3; D perhaps matches TRBD1 (5 bases). Germline assignment: CDR1 SGHTS and CDR2 YDEGEE. The CDR3 extends over 15 amino acids. The V and J ends lost 4 bases and 2 bases respectively, with 13 bases between them. CDR3 in DNA: TGTGCCAGCAGCAGTGGGGGTCAGGCTGGAAACACCATATATTTT. As protein: CASSSGGQAGNTIYF.

This clonotype showed up just a few times. This chain joins TRBV13 and TRBJ2-7; 8 positions agree with TRBD1. The CDR3 covers 12 residues. With 4 bases clipped from V and 6 bases from J, the junction kept 2 bases outside the gene matches. Germline lookup yields CDR1 PRHDT and CDR2 FYEKMQ (reference sequence). This CDR3 reads CASSSRGREQYV. In DNA form, the CDR3 reads TGTGCCAGCAGCTCCAGGGGGCGCGAGCAGTACGTC.